This TCR beta chain was sequenced in a study of blood T cell repertoires in COVID-19 (dated by TCRdb to 2020 to 2021). Describing the broader study: Samples from collaborators originated in the United States, Italy and Spain and spanned both the acute and convalescent phases of COVID-19. The material from the prospective study consisted of cDNA or gDNA derived from T cells, B-cell-depleted T cells, or PBMCs. Deeply sampled blood TCRbeta repertoires from subjects exposed to, actively infected with, or recovered from COVID-19 were included in the dataset. The repertoires were released in a freely available public database meant as a resource for research on the immune response to SARS-CoV-2. The samples were drawn from the first 160 participants of the ongoing ImmuneRACE study and from roughly 1,300 subjects provided by 6 global collaborators. Nearly every sample came with metadata listing a de-identified subject ID, COVID-19 status, age in years and sex. Where available, HLA class I and class II types were taken from metadata supplied by the sample provider and were not determined by assay-based typing.

TCRbeta CDR3 regions were amplified from genomic DNA by means of the immunoSEQ Assay, a bias-controlled multiplex PCR. Per the authors' processing: Nucleated cell counts per sample were estimated from amplification of reference gene primers within the assay. To quantify the absolute abundance of each unique TCRbeta CDR3 rearrangement, sequence reads were collapsed and filtered. For each sample, productive Simpson clonality was calculated as the square root of Simpson's diversity index over productive rearrangements. TCRdb limited this immuneACCESS table to in-frame rearrangements with V and J called. A share of clones is missing; checked studies link under half to unresolved V genes, and the rest is unexplained. That table is the source of V, J and clone size, and D and trimming were worked out from the DNA. This sample comprises about 150,000 clones, around 82% of them detected only once. The ten largest clonotypes hold more than 40% of the sample.

Worth noting for this clone: The antigen it binds to is not known. Nothing much larger sits one base from this clone, and base qualities are not available.

The study at large found these results: Clinical and demographic metadata were provided uncurated, with the amount varying by source and participant.

Collaborating institutions collected whole blood in K2EDTA tubes following their own protocols. For TCRbeta analysis, collaborator samples were shipped as frozen whole blood, as isolated PBMCs, or as DNA extracted from either sample type. This clonotype was sampled from a human donor in a cohort sampled during active COVID-19. Sequenced: peripheral blood.

The CDR3 reads as follows: CASSQDDITSETQYF. In nucleotide form, the sequence is TGTGCCAGCAGCCAAGACGACATAACGTCGGAGACCCAGTACTTC. This chain is built from TRBV3-1 (or the pseudogene TRBV3-2) and TRBJ2-5; confidence is insufficient to name the D gene. At the junction V is shortened by 0 bases and J by 5 bases, with 13 bases in between. CDR1 LGHDT and CDR2 YNNKEL were looked up in the germline V gene (reference sequence). Its CDR3 holds 15 amino acids, cysteine through phenylalanine. Kept here is only the CDR3 DNA, which spans 45 bases and is read in frame from base 1.